Below are 32 T cell receptor beta chains sequenced from a single sample in a study of blood T cell repertoires in COVID-19. The table came from immunoSEQ multiplex PCR; TCRdb's copy has only in-frame clones and leaves some out. The table shows 200,000 to 250,000 clones, with 92% occurring only once. The specimen was peripheral blood. The receptors derive from a man aged 25-45 years with acute or convalescent COVID-19.

This chain links TRBV6-6 with TRBJ1-3, with D uncertain. The V gene's germline CDR1 is MNHNY and CDR2 SVGAGI (reference sequence). This CDR3 region has 14 residues. V lost 6 bases and J 0 bases, leaving 9 bases between the germline ends. The CDR3 coding sequence is TGTGCCAGCAGAAACTCAATCTCTGGAAACACCATATATTTT. Amino acids: CASRNSISGNTIYF.

The chain combines TRBV23-1 with TRBJ2-2; tentative D call: TRBD2 (6 bases). TRBV23-1 has ORF status, its function being uncertain. Trimming pared 1 base from V and 8 bases from J, leaving 17 bases between. This CDR3 has 16 amino acids. CDR3 region: CASSQWGKGDSGELFF. The CDR3 DNA reads TGCGCCAGCAGTCAATGGGGCAAAGGGGACTCGGGGGAGCTGTTTTTT.

The count of this clone is one. The J gene is TRBJ2-5, the V gene TRBV19, with no clear D. CDR3 length: 13 amino acids. V lost 1 base, J lost 3 bases, and 6 bases lay in between. Germline CDR1 and CDR2: LNHDA and SQIVND (reference sequence). DNA for the CDR3: TGTGCCAGTAGTATAGGACAAAAAGAGACCCAGTACTTC. Protein sequence: CASSIGQKETQYF.

V gene TRBV27 combines with J gene TRBJ1-5, with D maybe TRBD1 (5 bases). CDR3 size: 14 residues. The germline V gene encodes CDR1 MNHEY and CDR2 SMNVEV (reference sequence). Deletions cut 3 bases from V and 6 bases from J, with 12 bases between. For the CDR3, the DNA is TGTGCCAGCAGTTTCGGCGGGGCAAGTCAGCCCCAGCATTTT. Translated, it gives CASSFGGASQPQHF.

The genes are TRBV7-2 and TRBJ2-7; a weak D match, TRBD2 (5 bases). CDR1 SGHTA and CDR2 FQGNSA come from the germline V gene. Trimming left V 10 bases short and J 0 bases short, with 16 bases between. This CDR3 comprises 14 residues. The CDR3 DNA reads TGTGCCATCTCCCGAGATCGGGGCTCCTACGAGCAGTACTTC. Translation gives CAISRDRGSYEQYF. Variable domain in full (rest from reference TRBV7-2 and TRBJ2-7): GAGVSQSPSNKVTEKGKDVELRCDPISGHTALYWYRQSLGQGLEFLIYFQGNSAPDKSGLPSDRFSAERTGGSVSTLTIQRTQQEDSAVYLCAISRDRGSYEQYFGPGTRLTVT.

The genes are TRBV27 and TRBJ1-3; 11 nucleotides match TRBD1. The CDR3 loop spans 16 amino acids. Germline lookup yields CDR1 MNHEY and CDR2 SMNVEV (reference sequence). J lost 1 base, V lost 6 bases, and 5 bases had no gene match. As DNA, the CDR3 is TGTGCCAGCAGGGGGGGGACAGGGGGTTCTGGAAACACCATATATTTT. Protein product: CASRGGTGGSGNTIYF.

V is TRBV3-1 (or the pseudogene TRBV3-2) and J is TRBJ2-7; perhaps TRBD1 as D (5 bases). CDR3 length: 14 amino acids. Germline-derived CDR1 and CDR2 are LGHDT and YNNKEL (reference sequence). Trimming took 1 base from V and 7 from J, leaving 14 bases between them. The CDR3 protein is CASSQAGNGAEQYF. CDR3 coding DNA: TGTGCCAGCAGCCAAGCAGGGAACGGAGCTGAGCAGTACTTC.

The chain is built from TRBV7-9 and TRBJ2-5, with D possibly matching TRBD1 (5 bases). Trimming left V 5 bases short and J 2 bases short, with 15 bases between. This CDR3 is built from 15 residues. Germline V gene data show CDR1 as SEHNR and CDR2 as FQNEAQ (reference sequence). The CDR3 coding sequence is TGTGCCAGCAGCGAAGGGGCTCCCCTACAAGAGACCCAGTACTTC. As protein: CASSEGAPLQETQYF.

The chain employs TRBV30 and TRBJ2-7; 10 nucleotides match TRBD1. The CDR3 consists of 14 residues. The J segment lost 5 bases and the V segment lost 3 bases, leaving 7 bases of the junction unmatched. The germline CDR1 and CDR2 sequences are GTSNPN and SVGIG (reference sequence). CDR3 DNA sequence: TGTGCCTGGAGCAGGGACAGGGGAGGCCACGAGCAGTACTTC. Its translation is CAWSRDRGGHEQYF. The variable domain in full, with the rest retrieved from reference TRBV30 and TRBJ2-7, is SQTIHQWPATLVQPVGSPLSLECTVEGTSNPNLYWYRQAAGRGLQLLFYSVGIGQISSEVPQNLSASRPQDRQFILSSKKLLLSDSGFYLCAWSRDRGGHEQYFGPGTRLTVT.

This chain joins TRBV6-5 and TRBJ1-1; 11 positions agree with TRBD1. V lost 7 bases to trimming and J lost 4 bases; unmatched junction nucleotides: 5. Germline V gene lookup returns CDR1 MNHEY and CDR2 SVGAGI. This CDR3 comprises 14 residues. The CDR3 is CASNLDRGPTEAFF. Written as DNA, the CDR3 is TGTGCCAGCAACTTGGACAGGGGGCCCACTGAAGCTTTCTTT.

V usage is TRBV28 and J usage is TRBJ1-2, with unresolved D. The V end lost 3 bases, the J end lost 8 bases, and 10 bases lay between the germline ends. Looked up from germline, CDR1 is MDHEN and CDR2 is SYDVKM. The CDR3 extends over 12 amino acids. CDR3 residues: CASSFGQSGYTF. CDR3 sequence (DNA): TGTGCCAGCAGTTTTGGGCAGAGCGGCTACACCTTC.

The rearrangement joins TRBV4-1 to TRBJ1-1, with 8 bases fitting TRBD1. This CDR3 region has 17 residues. V shed 0 bases, J shed 5 bases, and the junction held 11 bases outside the gene matches. Germline V lookup: CDR1 MGHRA, CDR2 YSYEKL. CDR3 region: CASSQDFARGRRTEAFF. DNA of the CDR3: TGCGCCAGCAGCCAAGATTTTGCCAGGGGGCGACGGACTGAAGCTTTCTTT.

The chain links TRBV19 to TRBJ1-5, with TRBD1 as a possible D gene (5 bases). CDR1 is LNHDA, CDR2 SQIVND, per germline (reference sequence). Trimming shortened V by 9 bases and J by 7 bases, and 13 bases separated the two germline ends. This CDR3 region has 12 residues. The CDR3 DNA reads TGTGCCAGCGACAGTAGCGGGCAGCCCCAGCATTTT. As protein: CASDSSGQPQHF.

The chain is built from TRBV28 and TRBJ1-1; 7 nucleotides align to TRBD1. With V trimmed by 4 bases and J by 2 bases, 4 bases remained unmatched. The CDR3 extends over 14 amino acids. Germline V gives CDR1 MDHEN, CDR2 SYDVKM. This CDR3 is CASSSRGLNTEAFF. For the CDR3, the DNA is TGTGCCAGCAGTTCGAGGGGGCTCAACACTGAAGCTTTCTTT.

This clone was seen once. The DNA of the CDR3 is TGTGCCAGCAGCCAGGGGAGGGGCTGGGGCACTGAAGCTTTCTTT. Translation: CASSQGRGWGTEAFF. V gene TRBV9 combines with J gene TRBJ1-1, with D perhaps TRBD1 (6 bases). Germline lookup yields CDR1 SGDLS and CDR2 YYNGEE. The V gene lost 4 bases and the J gene lost 4 bases, with 17 bases spanning the gap. This CDR3 comprises 15 residues.

This sequence joins TRBV5-1 and TRBJ1-1; maybe TRBD1 (6 bases). Per the germline V gene, CDR1 is SGHRS and CDR2 is YFSETQ. The CDR3 has 15 amino acids. The ends were cut back, 2 bases at V and 1 base at J, with 12 bases in the middle. CDR3 amino acids: CASSLVQGPNTEAFF. CDR3 coding DNA: TGCGCCAGCAGCTTAGTACAGGGCCCGAACACTGAAGCTTTCTTT.

This sequence joins TRBV6-1 and TRBJ1-2; a weak D match, TRBD1 (5 bases). The germline V gene encodes CDR1 MNHNS and CDR2 SASEGT. Trimming took off 4 bases at V and 7 bases at J, with 28 bases between the two ends. The CDR3 is made up of 18 amino acids. CDR3 sequence (DNA): TGTGCCAGCAGTGCCCGTACTTTGGGACGGAGGGGCGAGGGTGGCTACACCTTC. Amino acid sequence: CASSARTLGRRGEGGYTF.

This clone showed up just once. This sequence joins TRBV7-3 and TRBJ2-3, with D tentatively TRBD1 (5 bases). The germline V gene has CDR1 SGHTA and CDR2 FQGTGA. V was trimmed by 5 bases and J by 14 bases, leaving 17 bases between them. CDR3 length equals 12 residues. As DNA, the CDR3 is TGTGCCAGCAGCCACGACGGACAAGTGCGGTATTTT. It yields the protein CASSHDGQVRYF. The full variable domain, rest sourced from reference TRBV7-3 and TRBJ2-3, is GAGVSQTPSNKVTEKGKYVELRCDPISGHTALYWYRQSLGQGPEFLIYFQGTGAADDSGLPNDRFFAVRPEGSVSTLKIQRTERGDSAVYLCASSHDGQVRYFGPGTRLTVL.

V gene TRBV7-3 combines with J gene TRBJ2-4, with a possible D match to TRBD1 (5 bases). Trimming pared 2 bases from V and 8 bases from J, leaving 10 bases between. The CDR3 sequence is 13 residues long. Germline CDR1 reads SGHTA; CDR2 reads FQGTGA. The CDR3 spells CASSLGREDIQYF. The CDR3 DNA is TGTGCCAGCAGCTTAGGCAGGGAAGACATTCAGTACTTC.

The chain is built from TRBV5-4 and TRBJ2-2, with D maybe TRBD1 (6 bases). Trimming removed 1 base at V and 8 bases at J, with 21 bases between. Per the germline V gene, CDR1 is SGHNT and CDR2 is YYREEE (reference sequence). This CDR3 comprises 17 residues. For the CDR3, the DNA is TGTGCCAGCAGCTTGCTCGCCGGGACAAACCTCGTTGGGGAGCTGTTTTTT. As protein: CASSLLAGTNLVGELFF.

The chain joins TRBV30 to TRBJ2-2; 8 nucleotides match TRBD1. Losses at the gene ends were 4 bases for V and 7 bases for J; bases not matched to a gene: 8. There are 14 residues in the CDR3. Germline V gene data show CDR1 as GTSNPN and CDR2 as SVGIG (reference sequence). In DNA form, the CDR3 reads TGTGCCTGGAAACCAGGGGGCCAAGGCGGGGAGCTGTTTTTT. Translated: CAWKPGGQGGELFF.

J is TRBJ1-3 and V is TRBV7-3; D not resolved. Trimming left V 2 bases short and J 0 bases short, with 11 bases between. The CDR3 runs to 16 residues. Germline CDR1 reads SGHTA; CDR2 reads FQGTGA. The CDR3 region is CASSLVLRDSGNTIYF. The CDR3 nucleotides are TGTGCCAGCAGCTTAGTTTTACGGGACTCTGGAAACACCATATATTTT. Drawing the rest from reference TRBV7-3 and TRBJ1-3, the complete variable domain is GAGVSQTPSNKVTEKGKYVELRCDPISGHTALYWYRQSLGQGPEFLIYFQGTGAADDSGLPNDRFFAVRPEGSVSTLKIQRTERGDSAVYLCASSLVLRDSGNTIYFGEGSWLTVV.

The table lists this clone with a count of one. This chain uses TRBV19 with TRBJ1-5, with unresolved D. Germline lookup yields CDR1 LNHDA and CDR2 SQIVND (reference sequence). The V end was cut by 7 bases, the J end by 1 base, with 11 bases between. The CDR3 sequence is 14 residues long. The CDR3 is CASTYSGSNQPQHF. The CDR3 DNA reads as TGTGCCAGTACCTACAGCGGAAGCAATCAGCCCCAGCATTTT.

The chain is built from TRBV4-1 and TRBJ1-5; D ambiguous. CDR3 length equals 13 residues. V lost 1 base and J 5 bases, leaving 6 bases between the germline ends. Per germline, CDR1 MGHRA and CDR2 YSYEKL. CDR3 in amino acids: CASSQGIDQPQHF. The CDR3 DNA follows: TGCGCCAGCAGCCAAGGTATCGATCAGCCCCAGCATTTT.

The V call is TRBV19, the J call TRBJ2-1; 8 positions match TRBD2. The CDR3 covers 15 residues. CDR1 and CDR2 from the germline V gene are LNHDA and SQIVND (reference sequence). J lost 0 bases, V lost 6 bases, and 4 bases had no gene match. DNA of the CDR3: TGTGCCAGTAGAGAGCGGGAGAACTCCTACAATGAGCAGTTCTTC. This gives the protein CASRERENSYNEQFF.

The chain recombines TRBV7-3 with TRBJ2-3; 8 nucleotides line up with TRBD2. The trim removed 5 bases at V and 3 bases at J, leaving 7 bases unmatched. This CDR3 region has 15 residues. Germline CDR1 is SGHTA and CDR2 is FQGTGA. This chain's CDR3 is CASSLLAVKTDTQYF. The CDR3 DNA follows: TGTGCCAGCAGCCTACTAGCGGTTAAGACAGATACGCAGTATTTT.

The chain carries TRBV5-8 and TRBJ2-7, with D possibly TRBD2 on 5 matching bases. V dropped 10 bases and J dropped 1 base, with 15 bases sitting between them. CDR1 is SGHTS, CDR2 YDEGEE, per germline. The CDR3 contains 13 residues. The CDR3 reads CASGRGVSYEQYF. As DNA, the CDR3 is TGTGCCTCCGGCCGGGGAGTATCCTACGAGCAGTACTTC.

The chain uses TRBV2 and TRBJ1-2, with a possible D match to TRBD1 (5 bases). The CDR3 spans 16 residues. The V and J ends lost 0 bases and 4 bases respectively, with 15 bases between them. Germline V gene sequence: CDR1 SNHLY, CDR2 FYNNEI. The CDR3 region has the DNA TGTGCCAGCAGTGAAGCGCGGGGGGAACTCGGCTATGGCTACACCTTC. Amino acids: CASSEARGELGYGYTF.

J is TRBJ1-1 and V is TRBV25-1, with 9 bases identical to TRBD1. V lost 7 bases to trimming and J lost 6 bases; unmatched junction nucleotides: 12. The V gene's germline CDR1 is MGHDK and CDR2 SYGVNS. This CDR3 region has 15 residues. The CDR3 DNA reads as TGTGCCAGCACCGGGACAGGGACGTCAGGGGCTGAAGCTTTCTTT. Translation gives CASTGTGTSGAEAFF.

On this clone itself: This sample also contains other DNA sequences that code for the same CDR3. This chain links TRBV27 with TRBJ2-7; the D gene is possibly TRBD2 (5 bases). The CDR3 runs 13 residues. Germline lookup yields CDR1 MNHEY and CDR2 SMNVEV (reference sequence). The V gene lost 2 bases and the J gene lost 3 bases, with 8 bases spanning the gap. This CDR3 is CASSLGRDYEQYF. CDR3 DNA: TGTGCCAGCAGTTTAGGCCGGGACTACGAGCAGTACTTC.

The chain links TRBV5-8 to TRBJ1-4; TRBD1 aligns across 7 bases. This CDR3 region has 17 residues. In germline, CDR1 is SGHTS, CDR2 YDEGEE. V lost 0 bases to trimming and J lost 0 bases; unmatched junction nucleotides: 5. The CDR3 DNA reads as TGTGCCAGCAGCTTGGGAACAGGGGACACAACTAATGAAAAACTGTTTTTT. It codes for CASSLGTGDTTNEKLFF.

The chain has TRBV5-1 and TRBJ2-6, with D possibly matching TRBD2 (5 bases). The V and J ends lost 2 bases and 2 bases respectively, with 14 bases between them. Germline V lookup: CDR1 SGHRS, CDR2 YFSETQ. The CDR3 loop spans 17 amino acids. The CDR3, as DNA: TGCGCCAGCAGCTTCGGTACCGTCGGGGCTGGGGCCAACGTCCTGACTTTC. Residues: CASSFGTVGAGANVLTF.